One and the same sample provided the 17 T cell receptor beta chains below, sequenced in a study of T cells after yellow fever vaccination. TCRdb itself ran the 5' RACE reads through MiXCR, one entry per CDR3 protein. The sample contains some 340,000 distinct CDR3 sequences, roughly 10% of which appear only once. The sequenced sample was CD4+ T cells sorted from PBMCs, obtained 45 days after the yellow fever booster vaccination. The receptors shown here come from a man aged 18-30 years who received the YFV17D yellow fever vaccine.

CDR3 region: CASRPGSKNIQYF. The DNA for the CDR3 is TGTGCCAGCAGACCCGGCAGCAAAAACATTCAGTACTTC. The chain carries TRBV6-5 and TRBJ2-4; D ambiguous. V gave up 6 bases and J gave up 3 bases, with 9 bases separating them. The CDR3 sequence is 13 residues long. The V gene's germline CDR1 is MNHEY and CDR2 SVGAGI.

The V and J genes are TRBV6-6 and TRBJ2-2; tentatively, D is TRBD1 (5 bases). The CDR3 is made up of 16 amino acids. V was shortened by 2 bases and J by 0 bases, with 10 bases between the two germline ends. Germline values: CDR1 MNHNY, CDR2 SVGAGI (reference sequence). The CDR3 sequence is CASSYRARANTGELFF. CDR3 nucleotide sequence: TGTGCCAGCAGTTACCGGGCCAGGGCGAACACCGGGGAGCTGTTTTTT.

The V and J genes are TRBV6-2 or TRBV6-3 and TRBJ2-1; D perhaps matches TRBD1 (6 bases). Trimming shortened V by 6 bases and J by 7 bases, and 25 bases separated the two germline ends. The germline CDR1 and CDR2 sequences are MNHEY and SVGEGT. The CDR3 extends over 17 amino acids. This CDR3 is CASSSHPGNRDRNEQFF. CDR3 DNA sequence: TGTGCCAGCAGCAGTCATCCCGGGAACAGGGATCGGAATGAGCAGTTCTTC.

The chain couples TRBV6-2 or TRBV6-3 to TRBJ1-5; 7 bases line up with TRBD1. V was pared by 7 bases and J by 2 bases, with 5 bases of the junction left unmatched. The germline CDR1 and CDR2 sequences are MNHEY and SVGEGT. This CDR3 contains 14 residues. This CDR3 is CASIQGERNQPQHF. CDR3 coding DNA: TGTGCCAGCATTCAGGGGGAACGCAATCAGCCCCAGCATTTT.

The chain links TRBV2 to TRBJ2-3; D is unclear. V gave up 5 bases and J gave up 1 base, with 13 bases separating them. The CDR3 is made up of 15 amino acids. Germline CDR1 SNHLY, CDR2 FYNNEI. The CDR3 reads CASSPGPSRTDTQYF. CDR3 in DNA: TGTGCCAGCAGTCCCGGACCGTCCCGCACAGATACGCAGTATTTT.

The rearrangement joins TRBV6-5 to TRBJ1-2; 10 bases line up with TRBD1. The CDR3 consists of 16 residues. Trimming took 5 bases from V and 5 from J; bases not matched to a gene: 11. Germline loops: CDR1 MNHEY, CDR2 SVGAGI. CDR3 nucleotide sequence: TGTGCCAGCAGTAGAACCGGGACAGGGGTGTTTTATGGCTACACCTTC. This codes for CASSRTGTGVFYGYTF.

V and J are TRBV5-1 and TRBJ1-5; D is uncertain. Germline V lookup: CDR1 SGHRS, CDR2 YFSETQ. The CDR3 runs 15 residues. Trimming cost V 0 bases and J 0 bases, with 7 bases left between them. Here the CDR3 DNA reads TGCGCCAGCAGCTTGGTACCAGATAGCAATCAGCCCCAGCATTTT. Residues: CASSLVPDSNQPQHF.

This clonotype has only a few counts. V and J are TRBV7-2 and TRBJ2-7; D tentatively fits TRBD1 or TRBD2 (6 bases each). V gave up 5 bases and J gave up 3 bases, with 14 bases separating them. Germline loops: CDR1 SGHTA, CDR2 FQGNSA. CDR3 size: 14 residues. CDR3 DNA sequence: TGTGCCAGCAGCCGAGGGGGGAGAGACTACGAGCAGTACTTC. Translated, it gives CASSRGGRDYEQYF.

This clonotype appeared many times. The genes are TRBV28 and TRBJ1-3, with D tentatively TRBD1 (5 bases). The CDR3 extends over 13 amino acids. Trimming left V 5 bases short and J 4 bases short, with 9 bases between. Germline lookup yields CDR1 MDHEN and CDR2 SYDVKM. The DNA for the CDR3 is TGTGCCAGCAGTCAGCAGGGAGGAAACACCATATATTTT. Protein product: CASSQQGGNTIYF.

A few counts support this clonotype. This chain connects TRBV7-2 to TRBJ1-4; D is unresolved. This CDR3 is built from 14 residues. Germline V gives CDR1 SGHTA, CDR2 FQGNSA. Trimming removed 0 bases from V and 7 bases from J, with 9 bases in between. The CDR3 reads CASSLAWDREKLFF. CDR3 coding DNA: TGTGCCAGCAGCTTAGCGTGGGATCGTGAAAAACTGTTTTTT.

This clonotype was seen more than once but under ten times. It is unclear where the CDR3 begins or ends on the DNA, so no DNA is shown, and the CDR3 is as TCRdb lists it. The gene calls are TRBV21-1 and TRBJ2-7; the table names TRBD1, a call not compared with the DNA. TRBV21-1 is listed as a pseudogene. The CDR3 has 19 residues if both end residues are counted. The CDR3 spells CASSTRQGSVGKGSYEQYV.

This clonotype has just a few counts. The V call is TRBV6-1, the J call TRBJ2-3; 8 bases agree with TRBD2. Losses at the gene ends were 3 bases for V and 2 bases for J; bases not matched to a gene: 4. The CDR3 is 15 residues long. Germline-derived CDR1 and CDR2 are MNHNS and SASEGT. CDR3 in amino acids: CASSDQAGDTDTQYF. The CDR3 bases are TGTGCCAGCAGTGATCAAGCGGGAGACACAGATACGCAGTATTTT.

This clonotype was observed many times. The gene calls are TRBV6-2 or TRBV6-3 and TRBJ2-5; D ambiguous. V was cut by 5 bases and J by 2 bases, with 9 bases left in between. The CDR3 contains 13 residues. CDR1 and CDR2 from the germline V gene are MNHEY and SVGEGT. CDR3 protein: CASSLRRQETQYF. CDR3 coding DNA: TGTGCCAGCAGTCTAAGGAGACAAGAGACCCAGTACTTC.

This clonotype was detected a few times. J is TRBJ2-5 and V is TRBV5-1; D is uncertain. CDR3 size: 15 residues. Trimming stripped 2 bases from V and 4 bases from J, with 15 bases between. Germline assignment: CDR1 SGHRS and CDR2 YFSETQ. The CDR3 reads CASSLSSRISETQYF. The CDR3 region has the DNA TGCGCCAGCAGCTTAAGTAGTAGAATTTCAGAGACCCAGTACTTC.

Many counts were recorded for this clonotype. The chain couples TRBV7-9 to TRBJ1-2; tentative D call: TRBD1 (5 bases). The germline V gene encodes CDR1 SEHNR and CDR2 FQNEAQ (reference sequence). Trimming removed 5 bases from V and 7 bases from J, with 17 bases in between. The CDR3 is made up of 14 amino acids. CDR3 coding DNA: TGTGCCAGCAGCGGTCAGCCAGGGTCAGGTGGCTACACCTTC. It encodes CASSGQPGSGGYTF.

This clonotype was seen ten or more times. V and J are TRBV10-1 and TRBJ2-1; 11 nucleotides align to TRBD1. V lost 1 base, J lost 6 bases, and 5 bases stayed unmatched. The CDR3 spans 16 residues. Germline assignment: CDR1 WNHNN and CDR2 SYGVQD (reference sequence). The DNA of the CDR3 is TGCGCCAGCAGTGAGTTCCCTGGGACAGGGGGCAATGAGCAGTTCTTC. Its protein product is CASSEFPGTGGNEQFF.

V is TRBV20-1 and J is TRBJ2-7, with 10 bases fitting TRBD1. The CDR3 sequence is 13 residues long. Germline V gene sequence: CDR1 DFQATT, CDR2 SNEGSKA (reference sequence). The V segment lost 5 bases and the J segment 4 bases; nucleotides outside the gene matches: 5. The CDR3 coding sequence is TGCAGTGCTTCCCGACAGGGGGCGTACGAGCAGTACTTC. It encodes CSASRQGAYEQYF.